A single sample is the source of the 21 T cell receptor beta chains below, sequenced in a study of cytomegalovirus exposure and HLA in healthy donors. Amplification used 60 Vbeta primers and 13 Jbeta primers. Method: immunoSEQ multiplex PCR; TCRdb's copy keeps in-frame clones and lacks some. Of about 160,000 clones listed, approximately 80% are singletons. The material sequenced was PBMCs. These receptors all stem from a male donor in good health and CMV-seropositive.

CDR3 amino acids: CASSLGTISYEQYF. The CDR3 DNA sequence: TGTGCCAGCAGCCTAGGGACAATTTCCTACGAGCAGTACTTC. J is TRBJ2-5 and V is TRBV7-6; weak D call: TRBD1 (6 bases). The DNA matches TRBJ2-7 better at its end, which makes the J call doubtful. The germline CDR1 and CDR2 sequences are SGHVS and FNYEAQ. CDR3 length: 14 amino acids.

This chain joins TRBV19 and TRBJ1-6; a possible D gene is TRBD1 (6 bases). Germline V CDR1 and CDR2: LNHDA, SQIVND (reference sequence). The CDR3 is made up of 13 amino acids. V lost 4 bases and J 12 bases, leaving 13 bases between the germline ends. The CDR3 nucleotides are TGTGCCAGTAGTACGGAACAGGGTTTACCCCTCCACTTT. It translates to CASSTEQGLPLHF.

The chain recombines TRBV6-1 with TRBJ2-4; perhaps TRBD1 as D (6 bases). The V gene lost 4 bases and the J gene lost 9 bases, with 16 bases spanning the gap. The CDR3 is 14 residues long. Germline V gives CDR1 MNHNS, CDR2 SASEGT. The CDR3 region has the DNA TGTGCCAGCAGTGGTGGACAGAGGTCTTTCATTCAGTACTTC. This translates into CASSGGQRSFIQYF.

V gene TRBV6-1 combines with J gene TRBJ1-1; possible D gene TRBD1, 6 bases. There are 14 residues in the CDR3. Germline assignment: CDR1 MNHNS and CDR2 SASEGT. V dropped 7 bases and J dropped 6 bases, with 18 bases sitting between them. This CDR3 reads CASTRQGPLPEAFF. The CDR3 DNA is TGTGCCAGCACCCGGCAGGGGCCTTTACCTGAAGCTTTCTTT.

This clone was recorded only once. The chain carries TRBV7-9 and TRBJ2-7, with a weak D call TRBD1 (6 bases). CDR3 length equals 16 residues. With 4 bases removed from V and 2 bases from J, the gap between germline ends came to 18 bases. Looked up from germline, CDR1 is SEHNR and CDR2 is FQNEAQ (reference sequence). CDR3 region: CASSYEAGALTYEQYF. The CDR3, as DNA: TGTGCCAGCAGCTATGAAGCAGGGGCCTTAACCTACGAGCAGTACTTC.

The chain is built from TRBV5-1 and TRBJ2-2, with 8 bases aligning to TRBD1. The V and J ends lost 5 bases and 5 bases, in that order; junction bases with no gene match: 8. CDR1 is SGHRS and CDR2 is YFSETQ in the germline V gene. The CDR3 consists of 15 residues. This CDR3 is CASSAWTGRTGELFF. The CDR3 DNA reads TGCGCCAGCAGTGCTTGGACAGGGAGGACCGGGGAGCTGTTTTTT.

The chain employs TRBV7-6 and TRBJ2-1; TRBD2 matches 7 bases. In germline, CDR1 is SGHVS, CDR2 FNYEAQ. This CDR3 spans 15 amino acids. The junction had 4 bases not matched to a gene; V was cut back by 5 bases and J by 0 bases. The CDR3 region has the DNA TGTGCCAGCAGCCGTACTAGCGCCTCCTACAATGAGCAGTTCTTC. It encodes CASSRTSASYNEQFF.

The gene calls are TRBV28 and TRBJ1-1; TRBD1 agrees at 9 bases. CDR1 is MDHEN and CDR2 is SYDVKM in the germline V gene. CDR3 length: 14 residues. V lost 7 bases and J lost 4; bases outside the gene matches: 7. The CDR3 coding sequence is TGTGCCAGCACCTATACAGGGGGCGGCACTGAAGCTTTCTTT. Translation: CASTYTGGGTEAFF.

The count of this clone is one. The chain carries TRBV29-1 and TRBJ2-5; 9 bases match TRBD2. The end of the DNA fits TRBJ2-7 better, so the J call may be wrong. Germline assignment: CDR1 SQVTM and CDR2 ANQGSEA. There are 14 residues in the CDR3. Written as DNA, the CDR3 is TGCAGCGCCAAGCCGGGACTAGCTCCCTCCGAGCAGTACTTC. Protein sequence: CSAKPGLAPSEQYF.

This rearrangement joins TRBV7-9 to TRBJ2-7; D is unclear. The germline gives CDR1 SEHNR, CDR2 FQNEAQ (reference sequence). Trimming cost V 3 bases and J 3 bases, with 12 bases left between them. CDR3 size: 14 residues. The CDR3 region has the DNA TGTGCCAGCAGCTTTGTTTCGCAGTTCTACGAGCAGTACTTC. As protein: CASSFVSQFYEQYF.

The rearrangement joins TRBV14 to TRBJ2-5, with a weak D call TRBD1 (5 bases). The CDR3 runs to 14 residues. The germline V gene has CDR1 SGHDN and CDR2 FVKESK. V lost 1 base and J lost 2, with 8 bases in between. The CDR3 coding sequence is TGTGCCAGCAGCCAAGGACAGTCTCAAGAGACCCAGTACTTC. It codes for CASSQGQSQETQYF.

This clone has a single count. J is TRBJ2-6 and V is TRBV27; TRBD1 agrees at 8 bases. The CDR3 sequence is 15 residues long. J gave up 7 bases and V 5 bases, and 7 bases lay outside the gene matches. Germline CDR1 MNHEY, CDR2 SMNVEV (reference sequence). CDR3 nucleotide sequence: TGTGCCAGCAGTCGGCGGACAGGGACAGCCAACGTCCTGACTTTC. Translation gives CASSRRTGTANVLTF.

The CDR3 loop is CASSLPGLAGVTYNEQFF. The CDR3 region has the DNA TGTGCCAGCAGCTTACCTGGACTAGCGGGAGTGACCTACAATGAGCAGTTCTTC. This sequence joins TRBV11-3 and TRBJ2-1; 13 bases agree with TRBD2. CDR3 length: 18 amino acids. V was pared by 2 bases and J by 2 bases, with 6 bases of the junction left unmatched. From germline, CDR1 is SGHNT and CDR2 YENEEA. The variable domain in full, with the rest retrieved from reference TRBV11-3 and TRBJ2-1, is EAGVVQSPRYKIIEKKQPVAFWCNPISGHNTLYWYLQNLGQGPELLIRYENEEAVDDSQLPKDRFSAERLKGVDSTLKIQPAELGDSAVYLCASSLPGLAGVTYNEQFFGPGTRLTVL.

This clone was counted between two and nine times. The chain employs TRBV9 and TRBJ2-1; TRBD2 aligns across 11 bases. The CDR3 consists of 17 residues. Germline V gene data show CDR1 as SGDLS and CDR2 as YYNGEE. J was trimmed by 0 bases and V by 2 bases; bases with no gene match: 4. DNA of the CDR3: TGTGCCAGCAGCGTGCTAGCGGGAGGTTTCTCCTACAATGAGCAGTTCTTC. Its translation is CASSVLAGGFSYNEQFF.

The CDR3 spells CASSRNRGGYTF. In nucleotides, the CDR3 is TGTGCCAGCAGCCGGAACAGGGGAGGCTACACCTTC. The V gene is TRBV14, the J gene TRBJ1-2; TRBD1 matches at 7 bases. After removal of 4 bases from V and 8 bases from J, the junction contained 4 bases not matched to a gene. The CDR3 spans 12 residues. Per germline, CDR1 SGHDN and CDR2 FVKESK.

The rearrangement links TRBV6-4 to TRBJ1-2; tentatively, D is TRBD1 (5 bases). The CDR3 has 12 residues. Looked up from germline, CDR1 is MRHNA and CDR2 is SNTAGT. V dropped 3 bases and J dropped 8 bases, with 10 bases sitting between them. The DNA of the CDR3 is TGTGCCAGCAGTGAGTCAGGGAACGGCTACACCTTC. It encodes CASSESGNGYTF.

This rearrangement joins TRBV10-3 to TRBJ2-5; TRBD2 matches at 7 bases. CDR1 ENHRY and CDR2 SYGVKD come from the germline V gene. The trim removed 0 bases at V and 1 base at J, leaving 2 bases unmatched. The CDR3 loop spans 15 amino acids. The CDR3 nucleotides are TGTGCCATCAGTGAGTCCCGCGGGAGCCAAGAGACCCAGTACTTC. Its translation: CAISESRGSQETQYF.

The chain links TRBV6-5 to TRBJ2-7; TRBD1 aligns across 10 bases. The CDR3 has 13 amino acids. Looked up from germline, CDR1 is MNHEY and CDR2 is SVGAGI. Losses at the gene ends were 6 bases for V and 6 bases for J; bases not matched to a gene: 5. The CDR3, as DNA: TGTGCCAGCAGGGGGACAGGGGACAGCGAGCAGTACTTC. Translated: CASRGTGDSEQYF.

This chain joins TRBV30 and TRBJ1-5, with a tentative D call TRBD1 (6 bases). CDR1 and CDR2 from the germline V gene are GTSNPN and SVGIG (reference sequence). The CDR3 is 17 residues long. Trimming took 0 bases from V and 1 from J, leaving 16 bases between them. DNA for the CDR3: TGTGCCTGGAGTGTACCGCGGTACAGGGAGAGCAATCAGCCCCAGCATTTT. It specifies CAWSVPRYRESNQPQHF. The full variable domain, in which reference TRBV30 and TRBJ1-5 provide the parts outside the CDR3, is SQTIHQWPATLVQPVGSPLSLECTVEGTSNPNLYWYRQAAGRGLQLLFYSVGIGQISSEVPQNLSASRPQDRQFILSSKKLLLSDSGFYLCAWSVPRYRESNQPQHFGDGTRLSIL.

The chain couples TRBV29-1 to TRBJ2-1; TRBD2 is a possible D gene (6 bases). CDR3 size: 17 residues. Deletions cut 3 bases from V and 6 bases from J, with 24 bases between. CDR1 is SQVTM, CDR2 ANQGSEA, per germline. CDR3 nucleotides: TGCAGCGTTGACCCCCGCGGGAAGGGCGGTCTTATCAATGAGCAGTTCTTC. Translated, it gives CSVDPRGKGGLINEQFF.

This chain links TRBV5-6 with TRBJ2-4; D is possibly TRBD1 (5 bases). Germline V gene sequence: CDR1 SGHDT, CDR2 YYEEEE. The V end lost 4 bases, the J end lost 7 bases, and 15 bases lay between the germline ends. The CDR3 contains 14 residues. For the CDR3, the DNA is TGTGCCAGCAGCCTCCCGACGTCAGGGAACATTCAGTACTTC. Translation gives CASSLPTSGNIQYF.